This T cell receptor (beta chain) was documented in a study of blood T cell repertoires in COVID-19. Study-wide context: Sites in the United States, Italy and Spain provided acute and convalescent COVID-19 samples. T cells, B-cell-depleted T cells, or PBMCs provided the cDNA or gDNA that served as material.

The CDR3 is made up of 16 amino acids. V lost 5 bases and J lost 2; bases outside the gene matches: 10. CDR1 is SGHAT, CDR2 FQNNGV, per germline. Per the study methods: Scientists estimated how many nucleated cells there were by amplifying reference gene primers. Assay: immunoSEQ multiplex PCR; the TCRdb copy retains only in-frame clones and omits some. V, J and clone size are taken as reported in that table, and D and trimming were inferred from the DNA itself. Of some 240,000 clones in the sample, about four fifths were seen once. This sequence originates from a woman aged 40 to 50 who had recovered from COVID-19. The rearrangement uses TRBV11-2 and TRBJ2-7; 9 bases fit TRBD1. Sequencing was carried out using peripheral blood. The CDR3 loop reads CASSTLVGQGTYEQYF. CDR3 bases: TGTGCCAGCAGCACCCTTGTGGGACAGGGTACCTACGAGCAGTACTTC.